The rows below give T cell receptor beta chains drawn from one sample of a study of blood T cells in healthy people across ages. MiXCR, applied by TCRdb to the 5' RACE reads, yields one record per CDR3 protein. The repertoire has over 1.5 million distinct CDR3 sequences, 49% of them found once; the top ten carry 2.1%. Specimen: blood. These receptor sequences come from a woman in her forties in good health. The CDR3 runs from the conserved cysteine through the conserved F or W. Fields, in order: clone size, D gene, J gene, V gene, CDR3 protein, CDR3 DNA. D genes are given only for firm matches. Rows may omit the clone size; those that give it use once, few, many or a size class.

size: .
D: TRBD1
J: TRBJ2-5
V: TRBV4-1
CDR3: CASSLNDRGGGETQYF
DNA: TGCGCCAGCAGCCTAAACGACAGGGGAGGAGGAGAGACCCAGTACTTC

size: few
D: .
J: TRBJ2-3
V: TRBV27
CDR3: CASSPRIADTQYF
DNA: TGTGCCAGCAGTCCCCGTATAGCAGATACGCAGTATTTT

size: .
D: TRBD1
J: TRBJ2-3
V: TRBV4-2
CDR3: CASSQVRQGAADTQYF
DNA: TGTGCCAGCAGCCAAGTCCGGCAGGGGGCAGCGGATACGCAGTATTTT

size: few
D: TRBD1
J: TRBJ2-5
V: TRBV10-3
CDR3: CAIKGDRAEETQYF
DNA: TGTGCCATCAAGGGAGACAGGGCGGAGGAGACCCAGTACTTC

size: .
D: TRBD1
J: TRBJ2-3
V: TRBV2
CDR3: CASRDDRVGTDTQYF
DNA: TGTGCCAGCAGGGACGACAGGGTCGGCACAGATACGCAGTATTTT

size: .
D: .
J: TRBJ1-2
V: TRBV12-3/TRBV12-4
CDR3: CASSPSQGQGYTF
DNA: TGTGCCAGCAGTCCGAGCCAAGGGCAAGGCTACACCTTC

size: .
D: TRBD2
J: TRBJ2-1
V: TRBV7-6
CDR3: CASSRGASGGSSYNEQFF
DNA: TGTGCCAGCAGCCGTGGGGCTAGCGGGGGCAGCTCCTACAATGAGCAGTTCTTC

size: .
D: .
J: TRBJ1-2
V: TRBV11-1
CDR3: CASSQGTEDYGYTF
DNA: TGTGCCAGCAGCCAAGGGACGGAGGACTATGGCTACACCTTC

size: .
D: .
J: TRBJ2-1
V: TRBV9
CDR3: CASSVDGGRNEQFF
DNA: TGTGCCAGCAGCGTAGATGGGGGGAGAAATGAGCAGTTCTTC

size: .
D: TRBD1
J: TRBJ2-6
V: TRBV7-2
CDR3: CASSHGQGAGANVLTF
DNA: TGTGCCAGCAGTCATGGACAGGGGGCCGGGGCCAACGTCCTGACTTTC

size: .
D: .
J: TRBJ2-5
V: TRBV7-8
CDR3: CASSLQGGHTSWTQYF
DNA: TGTGCCAGCAGCTTACAAGGGGGACATACGTCCTGGACCCAGTACTTC

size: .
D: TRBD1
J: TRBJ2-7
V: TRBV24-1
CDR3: CATSDSWTGAEQYF
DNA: TGTGCCACCAGTGACTCCTGGACAGGAGCCGAGCAGTACTTC

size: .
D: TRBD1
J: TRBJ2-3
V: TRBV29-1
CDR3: CSVEPGTGGGRDTQYF
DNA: TGCAGCGTTGAACCGGGGACAGGGGGAGGTCGAGATACGCAGTATTTT

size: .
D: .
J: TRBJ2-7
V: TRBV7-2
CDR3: CATSSLIRKGNYEQYF
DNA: TGTGCCACCAGCTCCCTTATACGTAAGGGAAACTACGAGCAGTACTTC

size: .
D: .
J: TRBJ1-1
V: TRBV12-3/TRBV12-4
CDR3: CASTKNPSGTEAFF
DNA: TGTGCCAGCACCAAAAACCCCTCGGGCACTGAAGCTTTCTTT

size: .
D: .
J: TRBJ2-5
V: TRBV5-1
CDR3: CASSMGTAQETQYF
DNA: TGCGCCAGCAGCATGGGGACGGCCCAAGAGACCCAGTACTTC

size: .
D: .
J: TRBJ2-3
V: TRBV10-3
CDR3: CAIREAIADTQYF
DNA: TGTGCCATCAGAGAAGCTATCGCAGATACGCAGTATTTT

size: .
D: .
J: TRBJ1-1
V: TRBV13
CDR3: CASSQGVFRDTRDTEAFF
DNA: TGTGCCAGCAGCCAAGGGGTATTTCGGGACACCAGGGACACTGAAGCTTTCTTT

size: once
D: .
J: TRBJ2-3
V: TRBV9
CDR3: CASSVAGGLTFSTDTQYF
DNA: TGTGCCAGCAGCGTCGCAGGGGGACTAACCTTTAGCACAGATACGCAGTATTTT

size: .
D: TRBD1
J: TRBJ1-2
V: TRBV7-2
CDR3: CASSLAGSQGGGYTF
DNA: TGTGCCAGCAGCTTAGCCGGAAGTCAGGGGGGCGGCTACACCTTC